Detailed here is one TCR beta chain. What it binds is not known. Time point reported: week 23, last vaccination. Vaccine doses each comprised 300 ug of mutant IDH1 20-mer peptide, with topical imiquimod. This entry is derived from a study of a mutant IDH1 vaccine in newly diagnosed glioma. Study overall: Vaccination followed radiotherapy alone by 4-6 weeks, or accompanied temozolomide cycles. Males made up 62.5% and females roughly 40% of treated patients, whose mean age was 40.4 years. Standard pretreatment was either radiotherapy, temozolomide, or, for most, radiochemotherapy with temozolomide.

The assay was immunoSEQ multiplex PCR, and TCRdb's table has in-frame clones only and misses some. The sample records approximately 50,000 clones, about 89% being singletons. Trimming cost V 3 bases and J 4 bases; bases outside gene matches: 5. There are 15 residues in the CDR3. CDR1 is MGHRA, CDR2 YSYEKL, per germline. The material was PBMCs, obtained from a glioma patient whose treatment included an IDH1 peptide vaccine. The rearrangement joins TRBV4-1 to TRBJ2-5, with 10 bases identical to TRBD1. The source of this sequence is a man in his forties with glioma. The CDR3 spells CASSHAGTGAETQYF. The DNA for the CDR3 is TGCGCCAGCAGCCATGCCGGGACAGGGGCAGAGACCCAGTACTTC.